A selection of T cell receptor beta chains follows, all from one sample in a study of blood T cell repertoires in COVID-19. Profiling relied on immunoSEQ multiplex PCR, and the TCRdb table lists in-frame clones only, not all of them. The sample lists about 49,000 clones; 70% to 90% were seen once. Sequencing was carried out using peripheral blood. These receptors were taken from a man at least 80 years old with acute or convalescent COVID-19. Both conserved end residues are part of each CDR3. A D gene is named only where the DNA matches it firmly. Clone size, where shown, is once, few, many, or a class for clones that have expanded.

>TRBV30|TRBD1|NA|TRBJ1-2
TGTGCCTGGATTCGACAGGGGGCTAGTGGCTACACCTTC
CAWIRQGASGYTF
>TRBV5-8|TRBD1|NA|TRBJ1-6
TGTGCCAGCAGCTCGGACAGGGGGAGGTCACCCCTCCACTTT
CASSSDRGRSPLHF
>TRBV18|NA|NA|TRBJ1-3
TGTGCCAGCTCACCAGACGGCAGGGCGGCTGGAAACACCATATATTTT
CASSPDGRAAGNTIYF
>TRBV7-8|TRBD1|NA|TRBJ2-2
TGTGCCAGCAGCCCCGGACAGGGTAAAGCTTCGAACACCGGGGAGCTGTTTTTT
CASSPGQGKASNTGELFF
>TRBV28|NA|NA|TRBJ2-3
TGTGCCAGCAGTTTAGGGCCCAAGGGGCGCACAGATACGCAGTATTTT
CASSLGPKGRTDTQYF
>TRBV3-1/TRBV3-2|TRBD1|NA|TRBJ1-4
TGTGCCAGCAGCCAGAACAGGGGGCCAAATGAAAAACTGTTTTTT
CASSQNRGPNEKLFF
>TRBV11-2|NA|NA|TRBJ1-1
TGTGCCAGCAGATTCGACAGGTTGGGCACTGAAGCTTTCTTT
CASRFDRLGTEAFF
>TRBV5-4|TRBD1|NA|TRBJ2-1
TGTGCCAGCAGCTTGGGACAGGGTTACAATGAGCAGTTCTTC
CASSLGQGYNEQFF
>TRBV19|NA|NA|TRBJ1-5
TGTGCCAGTAGTATATGGGGGGGTCCCGACAATCAGCCCCAGCATTTT
CASSIWGGPDNQPQHF
>TRBV6-5|TRBD1|NA|TRBJ1-1
TGTGCCAGCAGTTACGGGGGACAGGGGGCCTCTGAAGCTTTCTTT
CASSYGGQGASEAFF
>TRBV29-1|TRBD1|NA|TRBJ2-7
TGCAGCGTCCGCCGGGACAGGGCTTACGAGCAGTACTTC
CSVRRDRAYEQYF
>TRBV3-1/TRBV3-2|TRBD2|few|TRBJ2-2
TGTGCCAGCAGCCAAGGACTAGCGGGGCACACCGGGGAGCTGTTTTTT
CASSQGLAGHTGELFF
>TRBV2|NA|NA|TRBJ1-6
TGTGCCAGCAGCTCCGGACTGAGGAATTCACCCCTCCACTTT
CASSSGLRNSPLHF
>TRBV4-1|TRBD1|once|TRBJ1-5
TGCGCCAGCAGCCGTGTCAGAAAGACAGGGGTAGGTAGCAATCAGCCCCAGCATTTT
CASSRVRKTGVGSNQPQHF
>TRBV5-8|NA|NA|TRBJ1-6
TGTGCCAGCAGCTTGGTAGCGGGTATAGCACCCCTCCACTTT
CASSLVAGIAPLHF
>TRBV18|NA|NA|TRBJ1-1
TGTGCCAGCTCACCCTCCATACAGAGTAACACTGAAGCTTTCTTT
CASSPSIQSNTEAFF
>TRBV27|NA|NA|TRBJ1-4
TGTGCCAGCTCACCCGTGGGGCCTCAGGTTGAAAAACTGTTTTTT
CASSPVGPQVEKLFF
>TRBV7-3|NA|NA|TRBJ1-3
TGTGCCAGCAGCTTAATTCGGGGCTCTGGAAACACCATATATTTT
CASSLIRGSGNTIYF
>TRBV4-2|NA|NA|TRBJ1-1
TGTGCCAGCAGCCAAGATGGGCAGGTCGTTAAAGCTTTCTTT
CASSQDGQVVKAFF
>TRBV28|TRBD1|NA|TRBJ2-3
TGTGCCAGCAGCCCCAAGGACAGGGTAACAGATACGCAGTATTTT
CASSPKDRVTDTQYF
>TRBV11-3|NA|NA|TRBJ2-7
TGTGCCAGCAGCTTAGATCCTATCGCCGAGCAGTACTTC
CASSLDPIAEQYF
>TRBV5-1|NA|NA|TRBJ1-2
TGCGCCAGCAGCCTTCTTGGGGGACATCTAGGCTACACCTTC
CASSLLGGHLGYTF
>TRBV29-1|TRBD1|once|TRBJ1-1
TGCAGCGTTCGACAGGGGAACACTGAAGCTTTCTTT
CSVRQGNTEAFF
>TRBV10-2|NA|NA|TRBJ1-5
TGCGCCAGCAGTGAGAGCGGAGCGGATCAGCCCCAGCATTTT
CASSESGADQPQHF
>TRBV5-4|TRBD2|NA|TRBJ2-3
TGTGCCAGCAGCAAGGGACTAGCGGGGACCGGGGATACGCAGTATTTT
CASSKGLAGTGDTQYF
>TRBV19|NA|once|TRBJ2-7
TGTGCCAGTGGACCCGGAGGGTACGAGCAGTACTTC
CASGPGGYEQYF
>TRBV3-1/TRBV3-2|TRBD1|once|TRBJ2-6
TGTGCCAGCAGCCACCGACAGGGCCTCTCTCTGGGGGCCAACGTCCTGACTTTC
CASSHRQGLSLGANVLTF
>TRBV6-5|NA|NA|TRBJ1-1
TGTGCCAGCAGTTCCTCACAGGGAAGCACTGAAGCTTTCTTT
CASSSSQGSTEAFF
>TRBV30|TRBD1|NA|TRBJ2-3
TGTGCCTGGTCCTCCGGGACAGGACCTTCAGATACGCAGTATTTT
CAWSSGTGPSDTQYF
>TRBV7-8|NA|NA|TRBJ1-4
TGTGCCAGCAGTGTCGGACTGAATAATGAAAAACTGTTTTTT
CASSVGLNNEKLFF
>TRBV11-2|NA|NA|TRBJ1-2
TGTGCCAGCACCCCCCGGAGGGGAATCTATGGCTACACCTTC
CASTPRRGIYGYTF
>TRBV23-1|NA|NA|TRBJ2-5
TGCGCCAGCAGTCAATCGGTCAGGGTAATTCGGGAGACCCAGTACTTC
CASSQSVRVIRETQYF
>TRBV7-9|NA|once|TRBJ2-7
TGTGCCAGCAGTGTGGTGGGAGGTAACGAGCAGTACTTC
CASSVVGGNEQYF
>TRBV18|TRBD1|NA|TRBJ1-3
TGTGCCAGCTCTCCTCTGGCGACAGGGTCCTCTGGAAACACCATATATTTT
CASSPLATGSSGNTIYF
>TRBV5-4|NA|NA|TRBJ1-1
TGTGCCAGCAGCTTGGGGGCAGACCTGAACACTGAAGCTTTCTTT
CASSLGADLNTEAFF
>TRBV5-4|NA|NA|TRBJ2-1
TGTGCCAGCAGCTTGGGCGGCGCAGTTAATGAGCAGTTCTTC
CASSLGGAVNEQFF
>TRBV28|TRBD2|once|TRBJ2-5
TGTGCCAGCAGTTTATCTAGCGGGGGGACGGAGACCCAGTACTTC
CASSLSSGGTETQYF
>TRBV19|TRBD1|few|TRBJ1-5
TGTGCCAGCAACAGGGGTATAGGGAGCAATCAGCCCCAGCATTTT
CASNRGIGSNQPQHF
>TRBV19|NA|NA|TRBJ2-1
TGTGCCAGTAGTGGGGGGGCTTCCTACAATGAGCAGTTCTTC
CASSGGASYNEQFF
>TRBV11-3|TRBD1|NA|TRBJ1-4
TGTGCCAGCAGCTTGGGTTCGGGACAGGGGGCTGAAAAACTGTTTTTT
CASSLGSGQGAEKLFF
>TRBV10-3|NA|NA|TRBJ1-3
TGTGCCATCAGTCGAAAGACACAGACAGGAAACACCATATATTTT
CAISRKTQTGNTIYF
>TRBV28|TRBD2|NA|TRBJ2-1
TGTGCCAGCAGCCAAGGCGGGGGGCCGTACAATGAGCAGTTCTTC
CASSQGGGPYNEQFF
>TRBV6-4|NA|NA|TRBJ2-2
TGTGCCAGCAGTCTGGGGGGTGATCTTCCCGGGGAGCTGTTTTTT
CASSLGGDLPGELFF
>TRBV4-1|TRBD2|NA|TRBJ2-1
TGCGCCAGCAACTCCCCGAGGGGGGAGCGGGGGGGCTTAAATGAGCAGTTCTTC
CASNSPRGERGGLNEQFF
>TRBV5-4|TRBD1|NA|TRBJ2-1
TGTGCCAGCAGCTTCACTCGGACAGGTGAGCAGTTCTTC
CASSFTRTGEQFF
>TRBV18|NA|NA|TRBJ1-2
TGTGCCAGCTCACCCCCCGAGTCTACCTATGGCTACACCTTC
CASSPPESTYGYTF
>TRBV18|TRBD1|once|TRBJ1-2
TGTGCCAGCTCACCGGACAGGACGTTCTATGGCTACACCTTC
CASSPDRTFYGYTF
>TRBV5-1|NA|NA|TRBJ2-2
TGCGCCAGCAGCTTGGGCGCCGGCGGGGAGCTGTTTTTT
CASSLGAGGELFF
>TRBV11-2|NA|NA|TRBJ2-3
TGTGCCAGCAGCTTAGCTCTCCGGGCCAGGGAATATTTT
CASSLALRAREYF